This passage covers 20 T cell receptor beta chains from one sample sequenced in a study of Ad26.COV2.S vaccination and SARS-CoV-2 variants. The treatment was: 19 received Ad26.COV2.S at low or high dose, single or two shots; several received placebo; per-sample allocation not given. On day 63 after the first injection, vaccine and placebo recipients gave samples. Libraries were prepared by immunoSEQ multiplex PCR; TCRdb keeps only in-frame clonotypes and omits some of them. Here the sample spans about 680,000 clones, around 92% being singletons. The material was peripheral blood, obtained in a trial of Ad26.COV2.S vaccine versus placebo. These receptors all come from a person aged 18-65 years who received the Ad26.COV2.S COVID-19 vaccine or a placebo.

This chain joins TRBV24-1 and TRBJ2-2; D is uncertain. The germline V gene has CDR1 KGHDR and CDR2 SFDVKD. This CDR3 region has 16 residues. V was trimmed by 5 bases and J by 0 bases, leaving 12 bases between them. This CDR3 reads CATSAPLPANTGELFF. CDR3 nucleotides: TGTGCCACCAGTGCGCCTTTACCCGCGAACACCGGGGAGCTGTTTTTT.

The chain carries TRBV3-1 (or the pseudogene TRBV3-2) and TRBJ2-1, with TRBD2 matching 10 bases. CDR1 and CDR2 from the germline V gene are LGHDT and YNNKEL (reference sequence). This CDR3 comprises 17 residues. The junction had 8 bases not matched to a gene; V was cut back by 1 base and J by 5 bases. The CDR3, as DNA: TGTGCCAGCAGCCAAGGGTCTAGCGGGAGTGTCGACAATGAGCAGTTCTTC. Amino acid sequence: CASSQGSSGSVDNEQFF.

The chain combines TRBV3-1 (or the pseudogene TRBV3-2) with TRBJ1-1, with D possibly matching TRBD1 (6 bases). This CDR3 contains 14 residues. V was shortened by 7 bases and J by 1 base, with 13 bases between the two germline ends. Per the germline V gene, CDR1 is LGHDT and CDR2 is YNNKEL (reference sequence). The CDR3 reads CASTLQGKNTEAFF. The CDR3 nucleotides are TGTGCCAGCACCCTACAGGGAAAGAACACTGAAGCTTTCTTT.

This clone was counted only a few times. The rearrangement joins TRBV19 to TRBJ1-2; 7 bases match TRBD1. The CDR3 runs to 14 residues. V trimming: 4 bases; J trimming: 8 bases; junction bases outside the gene matches: 10. Per the germline V gene, CDR1 is LNHDA and CDR2 is SQIVND (reference sequence). CDR3 DNA: TGTGCCAGTAGTACACTCACAGGGGCGCTGGGCTACACCTTC. Its translation is CASSTLTGALGYTF. Complete variable domain (other parts from reference TRBV19 and TRBJ1-2): DGGITQSPKYLFRKEGQNVTLSCEQNLNHDAMYWYRQDPGQGLRLIYYSQIVNDFQKGDIAEGYSVSREKKESFPLTVTSAQKNPTAFYLCASSTLTGALGYTFGSGTRLTVV.

This rearrangement joins TRBV28 to TRBJ1-2; D might be TRBD1 (5 bases). Germline values: CDR1 MDHEN, CDR2 SYDVKM. The CDR3 totals 14 residues. V was cut by 11 bases and J by 1 base, with 17 bases left in between. The CDR3 DNA reads as TGTGCCGCTAACCAGGGCGGAAGTAACTATGGCTACACCTTC. The encoded protein is CAANQGGSNYGYTF.

The chain recombines TRBV30 with TRBJ2-3, with 15 bases matching TRBD2. From germline, CDR1 is GTSNPN and CDR2 SVGIG (reference sequence). This CDR3 region has 16 residues. The junction had 4 bases not matched to a gene; V was cut back by 2 bases and J by 4 bases. The CDR3 region is CAWSMGLAGGADTQYF. The CDR3 nucleotides are TGTGCCTGGAGTATGGGACTAGCGGGAGGAGCAGATACGCAGTATTTT.

This clone turned up a few times. The chain has TRBV3-1 (or the pseudogene TRBV3-2) and TRBJ1-6; 10 nucleotides match TRBD1. This CDR3 has 19 residues. Looked up from germline, CDR1 is LGHDT and CDR2 is YNNKEL (reference sequence). V trimming: 4 bases; J trimming: 0 bases; junction bases outside the gene matches: 9. The CDR3 loop is CASSPRDRGPSSYNSPLHF. The CDR3 region has the DNA TGTGCCAGCAGCCCGAGGGACAGGGGACCAAGCTCCTATAATTCACCCCTCCACTTT.

V is TRBV5-1 and J is TRBJ2-2; D is tentatively TRBD1 or TRBD2 (6 bases each). Trimming removed 4 bases from V and 7 bases from J, with 23 bases in between. Per germline, CDR1 SGHRS and CDR2 YFSETQ. CDR3 length: 17 amino acids. Here the CDR3 reads CASSRGTTEMIGGELFF. In DNA form, the CDR3 reads TGCGCCAGCAGCCGCGGGACAACCGAGATGATCGGCGGGGAGCTGTTTTTT.

The chain carries TRBV4-2 and TRBJ2-7, with 7 bases that match TRBD1. In germline, CDR1 is LGHNA, CDR2 YNFKEQ. The CDR3 has 16 residues. The trim removed 3 bases at V and 3 bases at J, leaving 11 bases unmatched. Written as DNA, the CDR3 is TGTGCCAGCAGCCAGTATTCCGGGACAGCTGGCTACGAGCAGTACTTC. Protein sequence: CASSQYSGTAGYEQYF.

The gene calls are TRBV10-3 and TRBJ1-4; 9 bases line up with TRBD1. Unmatched junction bases numbered 6, after V lost 6 bases and J lost 1 base. This CDR3 spans 16 amino acids. Per the germline V gene, CDR1 is ENHRY and CDR2 is SYGVKD. CDR3 sequence: CAIRPGTGRTNEKLFF. The CDR3 DNA reads as TGTGCCATCAGGCCCGGGACAGGGAGAACTAATGAAAAACTGTTTTTT.

This clone came up once. The chain links TRBV5-8 to TRBJ2-5; 7 bases are a match to TRBD1. The germline gives CDR1 SGHTS, CDR2 YDEGEE. After removal of 4 bases from V and 5 bases from J, the junction contained 8 bases not matched to a gene. CDR3 size: 14 residues. The CDR3 DNA reads TGTGCCAGCAGCGGGGACAGCTTTAGGGAGACCCAGTACTTC. The encoded protein is CASSGDSFRETQYF.

This chain connects TRBV10-3 to TRBJ2-7; D not resolved. Germline V CDR1 and CDR2: ENHRY, SYGVKD. CDR3 length equals 14 residues. V lost 5 bases to trimming and J lost 1 base, with 12 bases between them. The CDR3 loop is CAISTSRDSYEQYF. DNA of the CDR3: TGTGCCATCAGTACTTCTAGGGATTCCTACGAGCAGTACTTC.

The chain recombines TRBV3-1 (or the pseudogene TRBV3-2) with TRBJ2-2; D unresolved. V shed 1 base and J shed 4 bases, with 7 bases lying between them. CDR1 and CDR2 from the germline V gene are LGHDT and YNNKEL (reference sequence). The CDR3 has 14 amino acids. The CDR3 reads CASSQGGPTGELFF. DNA for the CDR3: TGTGCCAGCAGCCAAGGGGGTCCCACCGGGGAGCTGTTTTTT.

This chain uses TRBV5-1 with TRBJ2-3, with 7 bases matching TRBD1. Unmatched junction bases numbered 6, after V lost 4 bases and J lost 7 bases. Germline CDR1 reads SGHRS; CDR2 reads YFSETQ. This CDR3 comprises 13 residues. The CDR3 reads CASSPDRQYTQYF. The CDR3 coding sequence is TGCGCCAGCAGCCCGGACAGGCAGTATACGCAGTATTTT.

This clone was seen once. The chain carries TRBV5-6 and TRBJ2-2; D is perhaps TRBD1 (6 bases). The CDR3 spans 15 residues. The V end was cut by 6 bases, the J end by 0 bases, with 12 bases between. Per germline, CDR1 SGHDT and CDR2 YYEEEE. CDR3 nucleotides: TGTGCCAGCAAAGAGGGACAATCGAACACCGGGGAGCTGTTTTTT. This codes for CASKEGQSNTGELFF.

This clone was recorded a few times. The genes are TRBV5-4 and TRBJ2-7, with 12 positions matching TRBD2. The junction had 2 bases not matched to a gene; V was cut back by 4 bases and J by 3 bases. CDR1 and CDR2 (germline): SGHNT, YYREEE (reference sequence). The CDR3 has 14 residues. The CDR3 spells CASSQGLAGYEQYF. The DNA for the CDR3 is TGTGCCAGCAGCCAGGGACTAGCGGGCTACGAGCAGTACTTC.

The chain links TRBV9 to TRBJ1-1, with 8 bases identical to TRBD1. The CDR3 has 16 residues. Germline trimming cut 1 base from V and 4 bases from J; bases unmatched to any gene: 9. In germline, CDR1 is SGDLS, CDR2 YYNGEE. The CDR3 sequence: CASSVTGGFGSTEAFF. DNA for the CDR3: TGTGCCAGCAGCGTAACAGGGGGGTTTGGTAGCACTGAAGCTTTCTTT.

The chain couples TRBV18 to TRBJ2-1; no definite D call. Trimming stripped 0 bases from V and 7 bases from J, with 16 bases between. Germline assignment: CDR1 KGHSH and CDR2 LQKENI. This CDR3 is 16 amino acids long. The CDR3 DNA follows: TGTGCCAGCTCACCACCGCCAGGTAGCCCTAGGAATGAGCAGTTCTTC. Translated, it gives CASSPPPGSPRNEQFF.

The chain combines TRBV6-2 or TRBV6-3 with TRBJ2-5, with D hard to call. V lost 2 bases, J lost 7 bases, and 8 bases lay in between. Germline V gene sequence: CDR1 MNHEY, CDR2 SVGEGT. The CDR3 has 12 residues. The CDR3 DNA reads TGTGCCAGCAGTTACGCGAGTGGGACCCAGTACTTC. Translating gives CASSYASGTQYF.

For the CDR3, the DNA is TGTGCCAGCAGCCTATGGGGGGGGACAGATACGCAGTATTTT. Translation: CASSLWGGTDTQYF. The rearrangement joins TRBV11-2 to TRBJ2-3; 7 bases map to TRBD2. This CDR3 has 14 amino acids. Germline V lookup: CDR1 SGHAT, CDR2 FQNNGV. With V trimmed by 5 bases and J by 3 bases, 5 bases remained unmatched.